Listed below are T cell receptor beta chains from one sample, sequenced in a study of T cell repertoires in urothelial bladder cancer. Assay: immunoSEQ multiplex PCR; the TCRdb copy retains only in-frame clones and omits some. The sample consists of some 2,600 clones, around 68% of them appearing once. The source material was bladder tissue. The receptors shown here come from a human donor with a benign inflammatory bladder lesion. CDR3s include the opening cysteine and the closing phenylalanine or tryptophan. The D gene is left open where the match is weak. Expanded clones get a size class; other rows say once, few or many, or leave the size out.

V gene	J gene	D gene	clone size	CDR3 protein	CDR3 DNA
TRBV5-3	TRBJ2-1	TRBD2	.	CARSLLTSGLTYNEQFF	TGTGCCAGAAGCTTACTTACTAGCGGGCTGACCTACAATGAGCAGTTCTTC
TRBV27	TRBJ2-7	TRBD2	.	CASSTLSGTSGKGSSYEQYF	TGTGCCAGCAGTACACTCTCCGGGACTAGCGGTAAGGGGTCCTCCTACGAGCAGTACTTC
TRBV6-1	TRBJ2-5	.	.	CASSLQAWGETQYF	TGTGCCAGCAGTTTGCAGGCGTGGGGAGAGACCCAGTACTTC
TRBV4-1	TRBJ2-7	TRBD2	.	CASSQVGTSGSPYEQYF	TGCGCCAGCAGCCAAGTGGGGACTAGCGGGAGTCCCTACGAGCAGTACTTC
TRBV5-1	TRBJ2-3	TRBD1	.	CACRTGVTDTQYF	TGCGCCTGCCGGACAGGGGTCACAGATACGCAGTATTTT
TRBV5-1	TRBJ1-1	.	.	CASSLGGRGYTEAFF	TGCGCCAGCAGCCTAGGAGGGCGGGGGTACACTGAAGCTTTCTTT
TRBV7-7	TRBJ1-1	TRBD1	.	CASSFTGAAEAFF	TGTGCCAGCAGCTTCACAGGGGCGGCTGAAGCTTTCTTT
TRBV7-2	TRBJ1-1	.	.	CASSLTTGPEAFF	TGTGCCAGCAGCTTAACTACGGGGCCTGAAGCTTTCTTT
TRBV5-4	TRBJ2-2	.	.	CASSAWERTNTGELFF	TGTGCCAGCAGCGCCTGGGAGCGGACTAACACCGGGGAGCTGTTTTTT
TRBV7-2	TRBJ2-2	TRBD1	.	CASSLEWTGLFF	TGTGCCAGCAGCTTAGAATGGACAGGCCTGTTTTTT
TRBV30	TRBJ2-2	.	.	CAWSRGGVRAGELFF	TGTGCCTGGAGCCGGGGCGGGGTCCGGGCCGGGGAGCTGTTTTTT
TRBV5-4	TRBJ2-7	.	.	CASSQFEHLHEQYF	TGTGCCAGCAGCCAATTTGAGCATCTCCACGAGCAGTACTTC
TRBV6-5	TRBJ2-7	.	.	CASSYRVLSYEQYF	TGTGCCAGCAGTTACCGGGTCCTCTCCTACGAGCAGTACTTC
TRBV5-4	TRBJ2-1	TRBD1	.	CASTSKGTGVNEQFF	TGTGCCAGCACTTCCAAGGGGACAGGGGTGAATGAGCAGTTCTTC
TRBV5-1	TRBJ2-4	TRBD2	.	CASSLAAGEGTKNIQYF	TGCGCCAGCAGCTTGGCCGCGGGAGAAGGAACCAAAAACATTCAGTACTTC
TRBV10-3	TRBJ2-7	TRBD2	few	CAISDGGSGRALNDYEQYF	TGTGCCATCAGTGATGGTGGTAGCGGGAGGGCCCTTAATGACTACGAGCAGTACTTC
TRBV5-1	TRBJ2-3	.	once	CASSLAGADQDTQYF	TGCGCCAGCAGCTTGGCGGGGGCTGATCAAGATACGCAGTATTTT
TRBV6-4	TRBJ2-3	TRBD2	.	CASSAIAGVGTDTQYF	TGTGCCAGCAGTGCCATAGCGGGAGTAGGCACAGATACGCAGTATTTT
TRBV7-9	TRBJ2-1	.	.	CASSVERRDNEQFF	TGTGCCAGCAGTGTCGAGAGGCGGGACAATGAGCAGTTCTTC
TRBV7-6	TRBJ1-1	.	few	CASSRRPGRNTEAFF	TGTGCCAGCAGCCGACGCCCTGGGAGGAACACTGAAGCTTTCTTT